Listed here are 3 T cell receptor beta chains from one sample, sequenced in a study of technical replicates of blood from several donors. Sequencing used immunoSEQ multiplex PCR; TCRdb keeps in-frame clones, though not all of them. The sample has roughly 100,000 clones; around 95% are singletons. Sequencing used T cells isolated from PBMCs. The source of these receptors is a human donor in good health.

V usage is TRBV18 and J usage is TRBJ2-1; maybe TRBD2 (6 bases). V lost 1 base to trimming and J lost 10 bases, with 32 bases between them. Germline loops: CDR1 KGHSH, CDR2 LQKENI. This CDR3 contains 20 residues. DNA for the CDR3: TGTGCCAGCTCACCACGAAGTGGAGTCTGGGAGCCCTCAAACGGAGGGGAGCAGTTCTTC. It specifies CASSPRSGVWEPSNGGEQFF.

The chain recombines TRBV27 with TRBJ2-1, with TRBD1 matching 10 bases. Germline CDR1 is MNHEY and CDR2 is SMNVEV (reference sequence). The CDR3 is made up of 16 amino acids. Trimming removed 6 bases from V and 0 bases from J; junction bases left unmatched: 5. The CDR3, as DNA: TGTGCCAGCAGGCAGAGGACAGGGGGCTCCTACAATGAGCAGTTCTTC. Its protein is CASRQRTGGSYNEQFF.

This rearrangement joins TRBV30 to TRBJ2-7; D gene uncertain. V was pared by 2 bases and J by 2 bases, with 4 bases between. Looked up from germline, CDR1 is GTSNPN and CDR2 is SVGIG (reference sequence). The length of the CDR3 is 11 residues. The CDR3 region has the DNA TGTGCCTGGAGTCGCGCCTACGAGCAGTACTTC. It encodes CAWSRAYEQYF. Filled out from reference TRBV30 and TRBJ2-7, the complete variable domain reads SQTIHQWPATLVQPVGSPLSLECTVEGTSNPNLYWYRQAAGRGLQLLFYSVGIGQISSEVPQNLSASRPQDRQFILSSKKLLLSDSGFYLCAWSRAYEQYFGPGTRLTVT.